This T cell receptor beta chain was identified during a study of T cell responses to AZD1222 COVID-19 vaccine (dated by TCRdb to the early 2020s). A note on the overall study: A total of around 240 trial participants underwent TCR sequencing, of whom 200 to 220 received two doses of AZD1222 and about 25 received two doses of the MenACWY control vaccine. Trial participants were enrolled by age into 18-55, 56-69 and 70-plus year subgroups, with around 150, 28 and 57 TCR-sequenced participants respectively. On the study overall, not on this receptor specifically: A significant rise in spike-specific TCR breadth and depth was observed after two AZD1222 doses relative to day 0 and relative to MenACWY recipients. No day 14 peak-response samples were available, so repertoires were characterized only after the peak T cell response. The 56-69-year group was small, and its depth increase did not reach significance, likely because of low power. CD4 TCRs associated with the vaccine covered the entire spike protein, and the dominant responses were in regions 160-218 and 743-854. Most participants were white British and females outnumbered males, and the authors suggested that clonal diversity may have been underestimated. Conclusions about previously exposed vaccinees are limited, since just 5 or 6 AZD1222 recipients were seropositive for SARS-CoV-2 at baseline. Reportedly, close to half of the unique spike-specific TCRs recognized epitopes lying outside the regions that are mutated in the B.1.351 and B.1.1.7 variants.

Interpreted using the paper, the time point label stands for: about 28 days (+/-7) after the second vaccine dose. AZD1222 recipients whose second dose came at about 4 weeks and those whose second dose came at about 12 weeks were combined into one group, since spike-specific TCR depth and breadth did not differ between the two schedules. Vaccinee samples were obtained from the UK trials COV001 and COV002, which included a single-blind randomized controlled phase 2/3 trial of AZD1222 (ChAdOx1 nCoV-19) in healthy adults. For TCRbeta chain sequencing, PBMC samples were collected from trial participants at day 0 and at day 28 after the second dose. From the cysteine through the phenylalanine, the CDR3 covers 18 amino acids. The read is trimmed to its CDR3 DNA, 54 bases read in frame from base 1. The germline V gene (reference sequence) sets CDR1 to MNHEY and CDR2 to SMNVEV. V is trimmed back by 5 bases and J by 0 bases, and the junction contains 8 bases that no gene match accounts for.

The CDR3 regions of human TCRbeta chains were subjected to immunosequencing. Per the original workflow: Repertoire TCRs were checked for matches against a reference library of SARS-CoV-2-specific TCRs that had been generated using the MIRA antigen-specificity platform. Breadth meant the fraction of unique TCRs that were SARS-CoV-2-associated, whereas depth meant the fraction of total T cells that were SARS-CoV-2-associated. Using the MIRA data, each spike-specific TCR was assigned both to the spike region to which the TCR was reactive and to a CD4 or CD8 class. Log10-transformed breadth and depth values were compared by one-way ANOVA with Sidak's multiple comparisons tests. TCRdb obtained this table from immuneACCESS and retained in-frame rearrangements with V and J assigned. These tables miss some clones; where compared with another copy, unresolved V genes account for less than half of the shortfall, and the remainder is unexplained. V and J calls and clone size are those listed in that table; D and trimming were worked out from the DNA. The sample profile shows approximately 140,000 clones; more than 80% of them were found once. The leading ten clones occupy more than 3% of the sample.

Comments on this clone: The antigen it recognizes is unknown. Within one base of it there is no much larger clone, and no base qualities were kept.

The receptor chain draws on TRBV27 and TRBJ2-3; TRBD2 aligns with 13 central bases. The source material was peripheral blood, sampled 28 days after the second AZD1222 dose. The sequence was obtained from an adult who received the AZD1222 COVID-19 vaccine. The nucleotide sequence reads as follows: TGTGCCAGCAGTCATCGGACTAGCGGGAGTACTAGCACAGATACGCAGTATTTT. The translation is CASSHRTSGSTSTDTQYF.